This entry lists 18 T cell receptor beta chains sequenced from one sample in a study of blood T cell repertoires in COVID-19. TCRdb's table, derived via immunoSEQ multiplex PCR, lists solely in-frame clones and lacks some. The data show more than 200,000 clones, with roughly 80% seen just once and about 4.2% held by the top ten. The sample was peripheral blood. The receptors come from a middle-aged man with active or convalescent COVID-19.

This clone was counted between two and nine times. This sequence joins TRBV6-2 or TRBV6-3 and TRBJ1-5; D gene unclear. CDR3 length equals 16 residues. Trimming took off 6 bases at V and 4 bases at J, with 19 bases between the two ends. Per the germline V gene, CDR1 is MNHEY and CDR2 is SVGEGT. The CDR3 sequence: CASSGEWGGPNQPQHF. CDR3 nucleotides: TGTGCCAGCAGCGGAGAGTGGGGAGGCCCTAATCAGCCCCAGCATTTT.

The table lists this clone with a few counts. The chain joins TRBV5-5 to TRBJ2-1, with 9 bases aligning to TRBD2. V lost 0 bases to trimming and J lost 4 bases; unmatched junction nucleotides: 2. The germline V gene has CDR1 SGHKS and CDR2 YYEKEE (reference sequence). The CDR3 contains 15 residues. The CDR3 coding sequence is TGTGCCAGCAGCTTGGGGCTAGCGGGGTACAATGAGCAGTTCTTC. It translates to CASSLGLAGYNEQFF. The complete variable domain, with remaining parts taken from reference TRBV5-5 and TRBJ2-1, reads DAGVTQSPTHLIKTRGQQVTLRCSPISGHKSVSWYQQVLGQGPQFIFQYYEKEERGRGNFPDRFSARQFPNYSSELNVNALLLGDSALYLCASSLGLAGYNEQFFGPGTRLTVL.

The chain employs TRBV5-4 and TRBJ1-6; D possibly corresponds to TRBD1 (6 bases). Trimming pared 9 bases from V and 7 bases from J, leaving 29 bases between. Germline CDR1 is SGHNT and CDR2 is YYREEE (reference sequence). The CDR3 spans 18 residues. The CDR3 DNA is TGTGCCACCTCAACTCGGGCAGGGTGGGGTCAGGGGAATTCACCCCTCCACTTT. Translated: CATSTRAGWGQGNSPLHF. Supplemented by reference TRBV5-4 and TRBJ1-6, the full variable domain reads ETGVTQSPTHLIKTRGQQVTLRCSSQSGHNTVSWYQQALGQGPQFIFQYYREEENGRGNFPPRFSGLQFPNYSSELNVNALELDDSALYLCATSTRAGWGQGNSPLHFGNGTRLTVT.

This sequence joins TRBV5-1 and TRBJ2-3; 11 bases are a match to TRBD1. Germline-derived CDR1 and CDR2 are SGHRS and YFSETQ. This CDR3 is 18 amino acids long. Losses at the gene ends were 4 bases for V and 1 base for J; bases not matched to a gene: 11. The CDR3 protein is CASSPGQGGSMRTDTQYF. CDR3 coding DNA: TGCGCCAGCAGCCCGGGACAGGGGGGGAGCATGCGCACAGATACGCAGTATTTT.

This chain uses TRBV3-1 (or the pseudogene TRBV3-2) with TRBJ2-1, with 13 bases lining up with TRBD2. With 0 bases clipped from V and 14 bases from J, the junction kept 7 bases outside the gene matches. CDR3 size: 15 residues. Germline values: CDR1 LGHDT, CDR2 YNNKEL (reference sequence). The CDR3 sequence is CASSQELAGGPIEFF. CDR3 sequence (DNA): TGTGCCAGCAGCCAAGAACTAGCGGGGGGGCCGATCGAGTTCTTC.

The DNA of the CDR3 is TGTGCCAGCAGCCAAAAGGGACAGACCTACGAGCAGTACTTC. It is translated as CASSQKGQTYEQYF. The V gene is TRBV3-1 (or the pseudogene TRBV3-2), the J gene TRBJ2-7; TRBD1 agrees at 7 bases. J lost 2 bases, V lost 2 bases, and 3 bases had no gene match. The length of the CDR3 is 14 residues. The germline V gene has CDR1 LGHDT and CDR2 YNNKEL (reference sequence).

For the CDR3, the DNA is TGCGCCAGCAGCCCTTCGTTGCGGGGGGGCAGGGAGACCCAGTACTTC. This gives the protein CASSPSLRGGRETQYF. The rearrangement joins TRBV4-3 to TRBJ2-5; TRBD2 matches 9 bases. CDR3 size: 16 residues. Germline lookup yields CDR1 LGHNA and CDR2 YSLEER. V dropped 4 bases and J dropped 5; count of bases not matched to a gene: 11.

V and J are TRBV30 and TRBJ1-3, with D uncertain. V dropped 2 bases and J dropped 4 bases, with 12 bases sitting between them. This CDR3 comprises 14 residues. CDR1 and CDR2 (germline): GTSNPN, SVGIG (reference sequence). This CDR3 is CAWSYGRRGNTIYF. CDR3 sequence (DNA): TGTGCCTGGAGTTACGGAAGGAGAGGAAACACCATATATTTT.

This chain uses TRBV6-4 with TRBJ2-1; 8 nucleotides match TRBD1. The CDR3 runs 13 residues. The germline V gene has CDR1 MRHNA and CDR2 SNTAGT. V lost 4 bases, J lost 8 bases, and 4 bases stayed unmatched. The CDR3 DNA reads TGTGCCAGCAGTGTCAACAGGGGGGATGAGCAGTTCTTC. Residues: CASSVNRGDEQFF.

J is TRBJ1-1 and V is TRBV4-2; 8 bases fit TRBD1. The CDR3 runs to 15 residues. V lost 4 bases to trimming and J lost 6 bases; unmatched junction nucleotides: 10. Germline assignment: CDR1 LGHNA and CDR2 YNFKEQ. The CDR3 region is CASSRLQGGGSEAFF. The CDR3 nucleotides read TGTGCCAGCAGCCGTCTACAGGGGGGTGGATCTGAAGCTTTCTTT.

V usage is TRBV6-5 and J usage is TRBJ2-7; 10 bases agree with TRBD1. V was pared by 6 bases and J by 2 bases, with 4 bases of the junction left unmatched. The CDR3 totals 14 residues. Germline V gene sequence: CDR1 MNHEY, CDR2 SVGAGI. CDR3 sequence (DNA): TGTGCCAGCAGCCACGGACAGGGGGCCTACGAGCAGTACTTC. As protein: CASSHGQGAYEQYF.

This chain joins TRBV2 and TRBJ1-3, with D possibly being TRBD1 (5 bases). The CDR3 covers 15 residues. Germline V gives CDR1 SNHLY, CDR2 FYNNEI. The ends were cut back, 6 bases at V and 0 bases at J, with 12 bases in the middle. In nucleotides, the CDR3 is TGTGCCAGCAGACGACAGATATCCTCTGGAAACACCATATATTTT. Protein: CASRRQISSGNTIYF. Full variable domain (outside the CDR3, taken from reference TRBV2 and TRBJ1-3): EPEVTQTPSHQVTQMGQEVILRCVPISNHLYFYWYRQILGQKVEFLVSFYNNEISEKSEIFDDQFSVERPDGSNFTLKIRSTKLEDSAMYFCASRRQISSGNTIYFGEGSWLTVV.

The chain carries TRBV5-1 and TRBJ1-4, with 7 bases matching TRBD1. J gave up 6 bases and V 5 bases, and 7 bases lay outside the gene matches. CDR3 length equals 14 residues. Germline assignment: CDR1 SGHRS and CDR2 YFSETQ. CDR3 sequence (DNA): TGCGCCAGCAGTCGGGCCCAGGGGGATGAAAAACTGTTTTTT. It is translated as CASSRAQGDEKLFF.

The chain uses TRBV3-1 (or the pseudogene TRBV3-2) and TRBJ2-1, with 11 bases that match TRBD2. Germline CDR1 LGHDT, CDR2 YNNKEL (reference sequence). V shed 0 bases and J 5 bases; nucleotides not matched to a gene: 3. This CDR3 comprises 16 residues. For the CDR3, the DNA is TGTGCCAGCAGCCAAGACCGGACTAGCGGGCACAATGAGCAGTTCTTC. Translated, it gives CASSQDRTSGHNEQFF.

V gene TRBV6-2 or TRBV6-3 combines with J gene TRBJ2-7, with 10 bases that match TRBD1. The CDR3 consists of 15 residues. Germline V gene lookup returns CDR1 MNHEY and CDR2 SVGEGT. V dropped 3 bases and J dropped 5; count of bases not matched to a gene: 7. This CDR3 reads CASSYSGTGANEQYF. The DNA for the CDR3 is TGTGCCAGCAGTTATTCCGGGACAGGGGCCAACGAGCAGTACTTC.

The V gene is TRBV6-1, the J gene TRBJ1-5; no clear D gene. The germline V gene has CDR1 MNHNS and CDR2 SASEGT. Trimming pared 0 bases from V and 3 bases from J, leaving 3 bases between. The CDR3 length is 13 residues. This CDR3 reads CASSEAANQPQHF. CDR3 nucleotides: TGTGCCAGCAGTGAAGCGGCCAATCAGCCCCAGCATTTT.

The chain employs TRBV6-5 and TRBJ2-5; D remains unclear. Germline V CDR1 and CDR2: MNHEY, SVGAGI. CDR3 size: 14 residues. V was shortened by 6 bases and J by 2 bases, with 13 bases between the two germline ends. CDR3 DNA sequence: TGTGCCAGCAGCCCCAGGAAATTACAAGAGACCCAGTACTTC. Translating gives CASSPRKLQETQYF.

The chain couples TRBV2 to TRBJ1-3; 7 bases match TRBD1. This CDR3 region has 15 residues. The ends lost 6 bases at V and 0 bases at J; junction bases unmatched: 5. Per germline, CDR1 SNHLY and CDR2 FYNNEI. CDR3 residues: CASRGGIFSGNTIYF. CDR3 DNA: TGTGCCAGCAGAGGGGGCATTTTCTCTGGAAACACCATATATTTT.